A single sample gave rise to the 23 T cell receptor beta chains below, sequenced in a study of STAT5B mutations in CD4+ large granular lymphocyte leukemia. Here immunoSEQ multiplex PCR was the method, and the copy in TCRdb shows in-frame clones only, minus some. Of 30,000 to 40,000 clones listed, 87% are singletons. Sequenced material: CD4+ T cells from blood buffy coats. These receptors originate from a human donor in good health.

The chain has TRBV6-5 and TRBJ2-7; tentatively, D is TRBD2 (6 bases). This CDR3 region has 15 residues. V lost 6 bases and J 5 bases, leaving 20 bases between the germline ends. The germline CDR1 and CDR2 sequences are MNHEY and SVGAGI. CDR3 coding DNA: TGTGCCAGCAGGCGGCGGGGCCTCGAGGGAGACGAGCAGTACTTC. Translation: CASRRRGLEGDEQYF.

The J gene is TRBJ2-2, the V gene TRBV28, with a weak D call TRBD1 (5 bases). V dropped 2 bases and J dropped 7 bases, with 8 bases sitting between them. This CDR3 has 13 amino acids. The V gene's germline CDR1 is MDHEN and CDR2 SYDVKM. The CDR3 DNA reads TGTGCCAGCAGTTTACAGGGATTCGGGGAGCTGTTTTTT. Amino acids: CASSLQGFGELFF.

This chain uses TRBV4-3 with TRBJ2-5; TRBD2 aligns across 8 bases. The germline V gene has CDR1 LGHNA and CDR2 YSLEER. J gave up 1 base and V 0 bases, and 4 bases lay outside the gene matches. This CDR3 is built from 16 residues. CDR3 coding DNA: TGCGCCAGCAGCCAAGAGCTGGCGGGGGGCCAAGAGACCCAGTACTTC. It codes for CASSQELAGGQETQYF.

CDR3 nucleotides: TGTGCCAGCAGCCCGATAGACAGGGGAAGGGAGACCCAGTACTTC. It is translated as CASSPIDRGRETQYF. The V gene is TRBV14, the J gene TRBJ2-5; TRBD1 matches at 8 bases. V dropped 4 bases and J dropped 5; count of bases not matched to a gene: 9. The CDR3 contains 15 residues. Germline lookup yields CDR1 SGHDN and CDR2 FVKESK.

The V and J genes are TRBV4-1 and TRBJ2-1; D ambiguous. This CDR3 has 13 amino acids. Germline assignment: CDR1 MGHRA and CDR2 YSYEKL. Between the trimmed V and J ends, which lost 1 base and 10 bases, there was a span of 11 bases. The CDR3 sequence is CASSQVRPGEQFF. The CDR3 DNA reads as TGCGCCAGCAGCCAAGTCCGGCCGGGCGAGCAGTTCTTC.

The chain joins TRBV9 to TRBJ2-3; D is undetermined. V was clipped by 0 bases and J by 0 bases, with 11 bases between them. This CDR3 has 16 amino acids. Germline-derived CDR1 and CDR2 are SGDLS and YYNGEE. In DNA, the CDR3 is TGTGCCAGCAGCGTAGCTCGAGTGGGTAGCACAGATACGCAGTATTTT. As protein: CASSVARVGSTDTQYF. Full variable domain (rest looked up from reference TRBV9 and TRBJ2-3): DSGVTQTPKHLITATGQRVTLRCSPRSGDLSVYWYQQSLDQGLQFLIQYYNGEERAKGNILERFSAQQFPDLHSELNLSSLELGDSALYFCASSVARVGSTDTQYFGPGTRLTVL.

The V and J genes are TRBV11-2 and TRBJ2-1, with TRBD2 matching 7 bases. Germline lookup yields CDR1 SGHAT and CDR2 FQNNGV. This CDR3 has 16 amino acids. V was pared by 0 bases and J by 0 bases, with 2 bases of the junction left unmatched. The chain's CDR3 is CASSLEVAGSYNEQFF. The CDR3 DNA follows: TGTGCCAGCAGCTTAGAGGTAGCGGGCTCCTACAATGAGCAGTTCTTC.

This chain links TRBV5-1 with TRBJ1-2, with a tentative D call TRBD1 (6 bases). V lost 0 bases, J lost 5 bases, and 11 bases lay in between. The CDR3 covers 14 residues. CDR1 is SGHRS, CDR2 YFSETQ, per germline. The CDR3 nucleotides read TGCGCCAGCAGCTTGGAGGCAGGGGAGTATGGCTACACCTTC. Translating gives CASSLEAGEYGYTF.

The chain combines TRBV2 with TRBJ2-7, with a weak D call TRBD2 (5 bases). Germline V gene data show CDR1 as SNHLY and CDR2 as FYNNEI. The CDR3 totals 14 residues. Trimming left V 4 bases short and J 2 bases short, with 12 bases between. The CDR3 spells CASSARARAYEQYF. The CDR3 DNA reads as TGTGCCAGCAGTGCGAGGGCAAGGGCCTACGAGCAGTACTTC.

V usage is TRBV7-7 and J usage is TRBJ2-1, with 10 nucleotides matching TRBD2. The V and J ends lost 5 bases and 9 bases, in that order; junction bases with no gene match: 4. Per germline, CDR1 SSHAT and CDR2 FNYEAQ (reference sequence). This CDR3 comprises 13 residues. This chain's CDR3 is CASSRQREGEQFF. The CDR3 nucleotides are TGTGCCAGCAGCCGACAGCGGGAGGGTGAGCAGTTCTTC.

The rearrangement joins TRBV25-1 to TRBJ2-2; no definite D call. Germline CDR1 reads MGHDK; CDR2 reads SYGVNS. The CDR3 is 14 amino acids. V shed 1 base and J shed 0 bases, with 3 bases lying between them. CDR3 bases: TGTGCCAGCAGTGAATCCGCGAACACCGGGGAGCTGTTTTTT. As protein: CASSESANTGELFF.

This chain joins TRBV5-4 and TRBJ2-2; possible D gene TRBD1, 6 bases. The V gene lost 4 bases and the J gene lost 1 base, with 11 bases spanning the gap. The CDR3 length is 15 residues. Germline CDR1 reads SGHNT; CDR2 reads YYREEE (reference sequence). CDR3 residues: CASSLWDKNTGELFF. CDR3 bases: TGTGCCAGCAGCCTTTGGGACAAGAACACCGGGGAGCTGTTTTTT. Full variable domain (missing parts from reference TRBV5-4 and TRBJ2-2): ETGVTQSPTHLIKTRGQQVTLRCSSQSGHNTVSWYQQALGQGPQFIFQYYREEENGRGNFPPRFSGLQFPNYSSELNVNALELDDSALYLCASSLWDKNTGELFFGEGSRLTVL.

This clone was detected once. This rearrangement joins TRBV18 to TRBJ2-7; D might be TRBD1 or TRBD2, each matching 5 bases. V was trimmed by 6 bases and J by 6 bases, leaving 15 bases between them. The CDR3 runs to 13 residues. Germline-derived CDR1 and CDR2 are KGHSH and LQKENI. The CDR3 reads CASSVGRDREQYF. The CDR3, as DNA: TGTGCCAGCTCGGTCGGCAGGGACCGCGAGCAGTACTTC.

The CDR3 DNA is TGTGCCAGTAGTATAGACCTGGACAGTGGGCAGCCCCAGCATTTT. Translated: CASSIDLDSGQPQHF. The genes are TRBV19 and TRBJ1-5; the D gene is possibly TRBD1 (6 bases). CDR3 size: 15 residues. Germline assignment: CDR1 LNHDA and CDR2 SQIVND (reference sequence). With 0 bases removed from V and 7 bases from J, the gap between germline ends came to 13 bases.

The gene calls are TRBV19 and TRBJ1-2, with a weak D call TRBD1 (5 bases). CDR1 and CDR2 from the germline V gene are LNHDA and SQIVND (reference sequence). The CDR3 runs 14 residues. Trimming cost V 4 bases and J 8 bases, with 17 bases left between them. CDR3 nucleotides: TGTGCCAGTAGTAACCGGGACCGAGTCTACGGCTACACCTTC. It encodes CASSNRDRVYGYTF.

This chain uses TRBV7-2 with TRBJ2-1; D is unclear. Trimming took off 5 bases at V and 5 bases at J, with 10 bases between the two ends. The CDR3 consists of 13 residues. CDR1 is SGHTA and CDR2 is FQGNSA in the germline V gene. CDR3 sequence reads: CASSDGPDNEQFF. CDR3 DNA: TGTGCCAGCAGCGACGGGCCTGACAATGAGCAGTTCTTC.

To note about this clone: At one boundary the junction diverges from the germline segment, which might be a read error. This sample includes further DNA sequences coding for the same CDR3. The V and J genes are TRBV5-4 and TRBJ1-2; D is unclear. The CDR3 has 15 amino acids. Germline values: CDR1 SGHNT, CDR2 YYREEE (reference sequence). CDR3 sequence: CASSSTGKLDYGYTF. In DNA, the CDR3 is TGCGCCAGCAGCTCGACGGGGAAATTAGACTATGGCTACACCTTC.

In this sample, this clone turned up a few times. V gene TRBV28 combines with J gene TRBJ2-1; 12 positions agree with TRBD1. Germline CDR1 MDHEN, CDR2 SYDVKM. V lost 6 bases to trimming and J lost 7 bases; unmatched junction nucleotides: 4. CDR3 length: 14 amino acids. CDR3 DNA sequence: TGTGCCAGCAGAGGGACAGGGGGCGAGAATGAGCAGTTCTTC. It encodes CASRGTGGENEQFF.

The chain combines TRBV19 with TRBJ2-3; D may be TRBD1 (5 bases). The CDR3 is made up of 15 amino acids. Trimming removed 2 bases from V and 2 bases from J, with 11 bases in between. Germline V gene sequence: CDR1 LNHDA, CDR2 SQIVND (reference sequence). CDR3 in DNA: TGTGCCAGTAGTATATTATCAGGGCCCACAGATACGCAGTATTTT. Translating gives CASSILSGPTDTQYF.

The J gene is TRBJ1-6, the V gene TRBV27; the match to TRBD1 covers 7 bases. The CDR3 length is 15 residues. Germline lookup yields CDR1 MNHEY and CDR2 SMNVEV (reference sequence). With 5 bases clipped from V and 8 bases from J, the junction kept 9 bases outside the gene matches. CDR3 coding DNA: TGTGCCAGCAGTCCCGACAGGGCCTTATATTCACCCCTCCACTTT. This sequence encodes CASSPDRALYSPLHF.

The chain uses TRBV9 and TRBJ2-5; D gene uncertain. The CDR3 loop spans 14 amino acids. V was shortened by 0 bases and J by 5 bases, with 11 bases between the two germline ends. The germline CDR1 and CDR2 sequences are SGDLS and YYNGEE. CDR3 residues: CASSVGTAGETQYF. The CDR3 DNA reads TGTGCCAGCAGCGTAGGGACCGCCGGGGAGACCCAGTACTTC. The full variable domain, rest sourced from reference TRBV9 and TRBJ2-5, is DSGVTQTPKHLITATGQRVTLRCSPRSGDLSVYWYQQSLDQGLQFLIQYYNGEERAKGNILERFSAQQFPDLHSELNLSSLELGDSALYFCASSVGTAGETQYFGPGTRLLVL.

This chain links TRBV4-1 with TRBJ1-2, with a possible D match to TRBD1 (5 bases). V dropped 0 bases and J dropped 8 bases, with 16 bases sitting between them. The CDR3 runs to 15 residues. The germline CDR1 and CDR2 sequences are MGHRA and YSYEKL. The CDR3 loop is CASSQEPGTLGGYTF. DNA of the CDR3: TGCGCCAGCAGCCAAGAACCCGGGACCCTGGGGGGCTACACCTTC.

This clone has only one observation. The V and J genes are TRBV7-8 and TRBJ1-5; unclear D gene. The CDR3 has 13 amino acids. The ends were cut back, 5 bases at V and 4 bases at J, with 9 bases in the middle. CDR1 and CDR2 (germline): SGHVS, FQNEAQ. Here the CDR3 reads CASSPQVNQPQHF. In DNA, the CDR3 is TGTGCCAGCAGCCCCCAGGTGAATCAGCCCCAGCATTTT. The complete variable domain, with remaining parts taken from reference TRBV7-8 and TRBJ1-5, reads GAGVSQSPRYKVAKRGQDVALRCDPISGHVSLFWYQQALGQGPEFLTYFQNEAQLDKSGLPSDRFFAERPEGSVSTLKIQRTQQEDSAVYLCASSPQVNQPQHFGDGTRLSIL.